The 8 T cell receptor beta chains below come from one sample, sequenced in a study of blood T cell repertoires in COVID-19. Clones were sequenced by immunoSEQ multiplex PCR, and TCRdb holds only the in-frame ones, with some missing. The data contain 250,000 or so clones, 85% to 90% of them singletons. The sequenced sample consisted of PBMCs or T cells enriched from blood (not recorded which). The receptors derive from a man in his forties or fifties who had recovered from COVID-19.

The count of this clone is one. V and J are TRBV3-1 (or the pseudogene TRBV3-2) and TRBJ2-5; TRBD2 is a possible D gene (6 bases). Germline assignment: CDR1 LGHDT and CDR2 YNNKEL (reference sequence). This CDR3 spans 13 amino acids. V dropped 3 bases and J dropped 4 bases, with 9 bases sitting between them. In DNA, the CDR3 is TGTGCCAGCAGCCAGCTCGGGGGAGAGACCCAGTACTTC. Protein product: CASSQLGGETQYF.

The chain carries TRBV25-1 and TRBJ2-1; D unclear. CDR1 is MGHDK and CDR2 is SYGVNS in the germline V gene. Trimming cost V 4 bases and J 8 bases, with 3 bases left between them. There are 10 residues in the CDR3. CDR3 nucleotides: TGTGCCAGCAGTGCTTATGAGCAGTTCTTC. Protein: CASSAYEQFF.

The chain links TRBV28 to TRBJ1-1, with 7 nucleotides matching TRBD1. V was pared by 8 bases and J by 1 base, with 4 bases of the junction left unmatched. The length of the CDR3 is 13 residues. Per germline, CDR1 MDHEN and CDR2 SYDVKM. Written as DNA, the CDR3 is TGTGCCAGCGCCGGGACAGCGAACACTGAAGCTTTCTTT. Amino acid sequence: CASAGTANTEAFF.

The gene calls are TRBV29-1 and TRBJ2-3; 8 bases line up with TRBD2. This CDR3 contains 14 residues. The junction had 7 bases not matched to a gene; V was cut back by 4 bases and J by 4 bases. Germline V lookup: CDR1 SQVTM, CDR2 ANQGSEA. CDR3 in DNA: TGCAGCGTTGTACCGTCAGCGGGAGCAGATACGCAGTATTTT. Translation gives CSVVPSAGADTQYF.

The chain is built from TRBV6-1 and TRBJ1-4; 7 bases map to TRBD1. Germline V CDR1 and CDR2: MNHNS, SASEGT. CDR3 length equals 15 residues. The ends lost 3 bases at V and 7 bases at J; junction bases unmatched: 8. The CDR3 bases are TGTGCCAGCAGTGACCCAGGGGGTTGGAGTGAAAAACTGTTTTTT. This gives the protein CASSDPGGWSEKLFF.

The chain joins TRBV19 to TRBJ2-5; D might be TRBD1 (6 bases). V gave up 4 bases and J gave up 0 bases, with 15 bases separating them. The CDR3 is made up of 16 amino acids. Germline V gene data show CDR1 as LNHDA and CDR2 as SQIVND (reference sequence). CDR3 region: CASSNSAGAYQETQYF. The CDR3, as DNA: TGTGCCAGTAGTAATTCGGCAGGGGCGTACCAAGAGACCCAGTACTTC.

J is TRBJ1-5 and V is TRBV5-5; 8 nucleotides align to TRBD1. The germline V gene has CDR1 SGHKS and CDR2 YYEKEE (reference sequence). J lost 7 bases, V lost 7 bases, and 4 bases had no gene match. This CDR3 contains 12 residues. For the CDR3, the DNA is TGTGCCAGCTGTACAGGGGGGCAGCCCCAGCATTTT. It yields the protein CASCTGGQPQHF.

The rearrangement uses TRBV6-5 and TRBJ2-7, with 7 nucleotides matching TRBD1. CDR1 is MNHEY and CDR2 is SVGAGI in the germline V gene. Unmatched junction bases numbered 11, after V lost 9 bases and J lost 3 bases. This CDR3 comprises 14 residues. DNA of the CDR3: TGTGCCAGTAACACACCGGGACAGAACTACGAGCAGTACTTC. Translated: CASNTPGQNYEQYF.